This T cell receptor (beta chain) stems from a study of early T cells in non-severe SARS-CoV-2 infection. The germline V gene encodes CDR1 MDHEN and CDR2 SYDVKM. The ends were cut back, 7 bases at V and 0 bases at J, with 13 bases in the middle. There are 16 residues in the CDR3. TCRdb re-called the 5' RACE reads through MiXCR, storing one row per CDR3 protein. The sample has 120,000 or so distinct CDR3 sequences; around 13% are singletons. The chain has TRBV28 and TRBJ2-6; weak D call: TRBD2 (6 bases). This TCR was sampled from an adult who was a healthcare worker with PCR-confirmed SARS-CoV-2 infection or an uninfected control (not recorded which). The sequences come from whole blood, collected at baseline. The DNA for the CDR3 is TGTGCCAGCACCCCCCCGGGAGACTCTGGGGCCAACGTCCTGACTTTC. This encodes CASTPPGDSGANVLTF.